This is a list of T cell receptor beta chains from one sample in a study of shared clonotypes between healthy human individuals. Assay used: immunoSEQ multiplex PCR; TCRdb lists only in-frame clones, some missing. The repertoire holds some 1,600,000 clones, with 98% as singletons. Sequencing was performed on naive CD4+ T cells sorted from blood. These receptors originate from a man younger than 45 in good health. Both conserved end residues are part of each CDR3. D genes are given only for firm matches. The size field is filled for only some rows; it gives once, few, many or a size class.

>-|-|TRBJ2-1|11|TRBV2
CASKGHNEQFF
TGTGCCAGCAAGGGACACAATGAGCAGTTCTTC
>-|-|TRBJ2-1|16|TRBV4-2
CASSQDRRLSYNEQFF
TGTGCCAGCAGCCAAGATCGGCGACTGAGCTACAATGAGCAGTTCTTC
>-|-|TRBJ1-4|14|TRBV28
CASSLLGSNEKLFF
TGTGCCAGCAGTTTACTGGGAAGTAATGAAAAACTGTTTTTT
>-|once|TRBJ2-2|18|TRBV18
CASSLLYGGTLNTGELFF
TGTGCCAGCTCACTCCTGTATGGCGGGACTCTTAACACCGGGGAGCTGTTTTTT
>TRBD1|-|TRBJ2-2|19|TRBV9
CASSVVSGTGGGVFGELFF
TGTGCCAGCAGCGTGGTCTCCGGGACAGGGGGCGGTGTATTCGGGGAGCTGTTTTTT
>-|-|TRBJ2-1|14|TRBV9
CASSGRDSYNEQFF
TGTGCCAGCAGCGGACGGGACTCCTACAATGAGCAGTTCTTC
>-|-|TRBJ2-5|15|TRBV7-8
CASSVGDSGSETQYF
TGTGCCAGCAGTGTAGGAGATAGTGGGTCAGAGACCCAGTACTTC
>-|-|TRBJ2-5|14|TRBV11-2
CASSSRGKGETQYF
TGTGCCAGCAGCTCCCGGGGCAAGGGAGAGACCCAGTACTTC
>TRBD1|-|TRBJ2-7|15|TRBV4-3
CASSQETGGTYEQYF
TGCGCCAGCAGCCAGGAGACAGGGGGCACCTACGAGCAGTACTTC
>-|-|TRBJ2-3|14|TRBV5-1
CASSSGTSTDTQYF
TGCGCCAGCAGCAGTGGGACCAGCACAGATACGCAGTATTTT
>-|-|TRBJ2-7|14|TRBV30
CAWSARPTLSEQYF
TGTGCCTGGAGTGCCCGACCCACCCTAAGCGAGCAGTACTTC
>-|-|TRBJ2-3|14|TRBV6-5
CASSSTPITDTQYF
TGTGCCAGCAGTTCCACCCCCATCACAGATACGCAGTATTTT
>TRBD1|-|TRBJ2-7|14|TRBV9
CASSAGTATYEQYF
TGTGCCAGCAGCGCTGGGACAGCGACCTACGAGCAGTACTTC
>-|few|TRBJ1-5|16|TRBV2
CASSELSGLNNQPQHF
TGTGCCAGCAGTGAACTTTCCGGGTTAAACAATCAGCCCCAGCATTTT
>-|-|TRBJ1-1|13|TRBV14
CASSQDYDTEAFF
TGTGCCAGCAGCCAAGACTACGACACTGAAGCTTTCTTT
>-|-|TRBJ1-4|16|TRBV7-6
CASSLTGKATNEKLFF
TGTGCCAGCAGCTTAACCGGGAAAGCAACTAATGAAAAACTGTTTTTT
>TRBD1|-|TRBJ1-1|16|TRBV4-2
CASSPRQGARRTEAFF
TGTGCCAGCAGCCCGAGACAGGGGGCAAGGAGGACTGAAGCTTTCTTT
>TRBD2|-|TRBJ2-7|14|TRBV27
CASSSGTNSYEQYF
TGTGCCAGCAGTTCCGGGACTAACTCCTACGAGCAGTACTTC
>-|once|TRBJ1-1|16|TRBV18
CASSPARSGGGTEAFF
TGTGCCAGCTCACCGGCCCGTAGTGGGGGTGGAACTGAAGCTTTCTTT
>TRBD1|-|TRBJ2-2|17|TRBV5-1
CASSRQGLEFATGELFF
TGCGCCAGCAGCCGACAGGGATTGGAGTTCGCCACCGGGGAGCTGTTTTTT
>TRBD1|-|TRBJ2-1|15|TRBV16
CASSQDRGRVNEQFF
TGTGCCAGCAGCCAAGACAGGGGGCGAGTCAATGAGCAGTTCTTC
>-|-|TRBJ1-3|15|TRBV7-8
CATSPEGGSGNTIYF
TGTGCTACTTCTCCGGAGGGGGGCTCTGGAAACACCATATATTTT
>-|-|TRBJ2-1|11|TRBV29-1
CSGRKIHEQFF
TGCAGCGGGAGGAAGATCCATGAGCAGTTCTTC
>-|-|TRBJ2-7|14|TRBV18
CASSPQTPAYEQYF
TGTGCCAGCTCACCACAGACGCCTGCATACGAGCAGTACTTC
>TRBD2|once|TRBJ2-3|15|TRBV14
CASSRTSGSADTQYF
TGTGCCAGCAGTAGGACTAGCGGGAGTGCAGATACGCAGTATTTT
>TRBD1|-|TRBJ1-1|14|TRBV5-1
CASSSTGGATEAFF
TGCGCCAGCTCATCGACAGGGGGCGCGACTGAAGCTTTCTTT
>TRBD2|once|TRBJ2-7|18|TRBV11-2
CASSLGTSGSSSSYEQYF
TGTGCCAGCAGCCTAGGGACTAGCGGGAGTTCAAGCTCCTACGAGCAGTACTTC
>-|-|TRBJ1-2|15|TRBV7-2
CASSFRAFEGVSYTF
TGTGCCAGCAGCTTCCGGGCGTTCGAGGGGGTGTCCTACACCTTC
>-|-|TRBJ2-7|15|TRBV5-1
CASSLAVGLAYEQYF
TGCGCCAGCAGCTTGGCCGTCGGCCTAGCCTACGAGCAGTACTTC
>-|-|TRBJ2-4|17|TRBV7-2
CASSLRGQHIAKNIQYF
TGTGCCAGCAGCTTACGGGGACAACATATAGCCAAAAACATTCAGTACTTC
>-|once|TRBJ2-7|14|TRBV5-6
CASSLAYRDYEQYF
TGTGCCAGCAGCTTGGCCTACAGGGACTACGAGCAGTACTTC
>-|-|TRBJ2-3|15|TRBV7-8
CASSFWGAGTDTQYF
TGTGCCAGCAGCTTTTGGGGGGCTGGAACAGATACGCAGTATTTT
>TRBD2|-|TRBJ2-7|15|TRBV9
CASSVAGTSGYEQYF
TGTGCCAGCAGCGTTGCCGGGACTAGCGGCTACGAGCAGTACTTC
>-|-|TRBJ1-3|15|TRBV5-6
CASSRRVAGGNTIYF
TGTGCCAGCAGCCGCAGGGTGGCGGGCGGAAACACCATATATTTT
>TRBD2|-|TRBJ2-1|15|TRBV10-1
CASSSTSDSYNEQFF
TGCGCCAGCAGTTCAACTAGCGATTCCTACAATGAGCAGTTCTTC
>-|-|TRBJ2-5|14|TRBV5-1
CASSPPSVSETQYF
TGCGCCAGCAGCCCGCCCTCGGTTAGTGAGACCCAGTACTTC
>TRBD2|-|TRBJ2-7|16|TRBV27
CASSLSRGRASYEQYF
TGTGCCAGCAGTTTATCACGCGGGAGGGCCTCCTACGAGCAGTACTTC
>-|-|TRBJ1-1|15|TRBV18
CASSPPEGSGTEAFF
TGTGCCAGCTCACCACCGGAGGGGTCGGGCACTGAAGCTTTCTTT
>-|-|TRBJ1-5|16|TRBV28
CASSLLRQTVPQPQHF
TGTGCCAGCAGTTTATTGCGACAGACCGTGCCGCAGCCCCAGCATTTT
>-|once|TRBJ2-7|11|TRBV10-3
CAISEGPEQYF
TGTGCCATCAGTGAAGGGCCCGAGCAGTACTTC
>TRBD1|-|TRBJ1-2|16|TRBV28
CASSLRGDRGLKGYTF
TGTGCCAGCAGTTTACGAGGAGACAGGGGTTTGAAGGGCTACACCTTC
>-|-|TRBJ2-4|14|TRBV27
CASSRGGQKNIQYF
TGTGCCAGCAGTAGAGGTGGACAGAAAAACATTCAGTACTTC
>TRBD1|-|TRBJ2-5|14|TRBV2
CASSYRGREETQYF
TGTGCCAGCAGTTACAGGGGGCGAGAAGAGACCCAGTACTTC
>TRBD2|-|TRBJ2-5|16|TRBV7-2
CASSLVRTSGAETQYF
TGTGCCAGCAGCTTAGTCCGGACTAGCGGGGCTGAGACCCAGTACTTC
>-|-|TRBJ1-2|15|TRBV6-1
CASSEAGSAFYGYTF
TGTGCCAGCAGTGAAGCGGGAAGCGCCTTTTATGGCTACACCTTC
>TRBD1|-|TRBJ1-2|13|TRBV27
CASSFQGAKGYTF
TGTGCCAGCAGCTTCCAGGGGGCGAAAGGCTACACCTTC
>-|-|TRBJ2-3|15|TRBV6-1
CASSTDRDTRDTQYF
TGTGCCAGCAGTACTGATCGGGACACCCGAGATACGCAGTATTTT
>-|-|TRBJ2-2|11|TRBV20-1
CSAGGDGELFF
TGCAGTGCCGGGGGAGACGGGGAGCTGTTTTTT
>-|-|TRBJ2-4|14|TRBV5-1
CASSPGLAKNIQYF
TGCGCCAGCAGCCCGGGACTAGCCAAAAACATTCAGTACTTC